The 19 T cell receptor beta chains listed next were all sequenced from one sample in a study of blood T cell repertoires in COVID-19. Using immunoSEQ multiplex PCR, the repertoire was profiled, and TCRdb retains in-frame clones only, with some absent. The sample contains 60,000 to 75,000 clones, around 90% of which appear only once. Sequencing used peripheral blood. Receptor source: a woman aged 80 or over with active COVID-19.

The rearrangement uses TRBV7-2 and TRBJ1-1, with D unclear. Per germline, CDR1 SGHTA and CDR2 FQGNSA. Trimming pared 5 bases from V and 7 bases from J, leaving 11 bases between. This CDR3 contains 12 residues. The CDR3 nucleotides are TGTGCCAGCAGCCCAAGGCCGGGTGAAGCTTTCTTT. Encoded protein: CASSPRPGEAFF.

About this clone: Without the conserved terminal phenylalanine or tryptophan, this CDR3 likely stems from a read error. Because the CDR3's place on the DNA is in doubt, the DNA is left out and the CDR3 is given as listed by TCRdb. This chain links TRBV18 with TRBJ2-7; the table names TRBD1, a call not compared with the DNA. Germline lookup yields CDR1 KGHSH and CDR2 LQKENI. The CDR3 is 11 residues long, counting both termini. CDR3: CASSPLGTGAL.

The rearrangement uses TRBV18 and TRBJ2-1, with 13 bases aligning to TRBD2. Germline values: CDR1 KGHSH, CDR2 LQKENI. Germline trimming cut 0 bases from V and 4 bases from J; bases unmatched to any gene: 6. CDR3 length: 18 residues. The CDR3: CASSPPTGTSGVYNEQFF. The CDR3 bases are TGTGCCAGCTCACCACCTACCGGGACTAGCGGGGTGTACAATGAGCAGTTCTTC.

This sequence joins TRBV11-1 and TRBJ1-6; no clear D. This CDR3 contains 15 residues. Trimming took 5 bases from V and 5 from J, leaving 13 bases between them. Germline V CDR1 and CDR2: SGHAT, FQDESV (reference sequence). CDR3 DNA: TGTGCCAGCAGCCTCTTTCACAGAGATAATTCACCCCTCCACTTT. Translation: CASSLFHRDNSPLHF.

This clone was seen only a few times. This sequence joins TRBV24-1 and TRBJ1-2, with D possibly being TRBD1 (5 bases). The germline V gene has CDR1 KGHDR and CDR2 SFDVKD. V was trimmed by 5 bases and J by 3 bases, leaving 21 bases between them. The length of the CDR3 is 17 residues. CDR3: CATSGGGRDTSHYGYTF. The CDR3 DNA reads as TGTGCCACCAGTGGGGGGGGACGGGATACGTCCCACTATGGCTACACCTTC.

This clone was seen only once. The J gene is TRBJ2-3, the V gene TRBV18; no clear D gene. CDR3 length: 12 residues. Germline CDR1 and CDR2: KGHSH and LQKENI. The V and J ends lost 6 bases and 0 bases respectively, with 4 bases between them. The CDR3 loop reads CASSRSTDTQYF. Written as DNA, the CDR3 is TGTGCCAGCTCGCGGAGCACAGATACGCAGTATTTT.

This clone was counted once. The chain is built from TRBV5-4 and TRBJ2-3; D may be TRBD2 (6 bases). V was pared by 3 bases and J by 0 bases, with 14 bases between. Germline V gene lookup returns CDR1 SGHNT and CDR2 YYREEE (reference sequence). The CDR3 consists of 16 residues. The CDR3 DNA sequence: TGTGCCAGCAGCTCAAAGTCAGGGACTAGCACAGATACGCAGTATTTT. Translated: CASSSKSGTSTDTQYF.

V gene TRBV7-2 combines with J gene TRBJ2-7; 9 bases match TRBD1. The CDR3 consists of 14 residues. Trimming removed 2 bases from V and 2 bases from J; junction bases left unmatched: 1. Germline values: CDR1 SGHTA, CDR2 FQGNSA. DNA for the CDR3: TGTGCCAGCAGCTTAAGACAGGGGGCCTACGAGCAGTACTTC. It encodes CASSLRQGAYEQYF.

This clone was detected once. The chain uses TRBV25-1 and TRBJ2-5; 8 bases match TRBD2. CDR3 size: 15 residues. The germline V gene has CDR1 MGHDK and CDR2 SYGVNS. V lost 1 base, J lost 5 bases, and 6 bases stayed unmatched. Written as DNA, the CDR3 is TGTGCCAGCAGTGAATTCCCGGGGGGGCCGGAGACCCAGTACTTC. Translating it yields CASSEFPGGPETQYF.

V gene TRBV15 combines with J gene TRBJ2-2; possibly TRBD2 for D (7 bases). The germline V gene encodes CDR1 LNHNV and CDR2 YYDKDF (reference sequence). This CDR3 has 16 residues. V was pared by 2 bases and J by 3 bases, with 13 bases between. In DNA form, the CDR3 reads TGTGCCACCAGCAGAAAGGGGGGAGGGGACACCGGGGAGCTGTTTTTT. The encoded protein is CATSRKGGGDTGELFF.

V and J are TRBV23-1 and TRBJ2-7; possibly TRBD1 for D (6 bases). TRBV23-1 is designated an ORF whose function remains uncertain. The CDR3 covers 15 residues. The germline V and J ends were trimmed by 6 bases and 2 bases, with 17 bases remaining between them. CDR3 sequence reads: CASSIPRDITYEQYF. In DNA form, the CDR3 reads TGCGCCAGCAGCATCCCCCGGGACATCACCTACGAGCAGTACTTC.

This clone has only one observation. The genes are TRBV7-2 and TRBJ2-3; 8 nucleotides line up with TRBD1. Per germline, CDR1 SGHTA and CDR2 FQGNSA. The CDR3 totals 16 residues. The J segment lost 4 bases and the V segment lost 1 base, leaving 7 bases of the junction unmatched. The CDR3 is CASSLGPGGVADTQYF. Here the CDR3 DNA reads TGTGCCAGCAGCTTAGGGCCAGGGGGCGTGGCAGATACGCAGTATTTT.

This sequence joins TRBV27 and TRBJ1-4, with a weak D call TRBD1 (5 bases). The length of the CDR3 is 17 residues. The V and J ends lost 0 bases and 6 bases respectively, with 17 bases between them. CDR1 and CDR2 (germline): MNHEY, SMNVEV (reference sequence). The CDR3 is CASSLSKGRGIYEKLFF. The CDR3 DNA reads as TGTGCCAGCAGTTTATCTAAGGGGAGGGGTATATATGAAAAACTGTTTTTT.

The chain links TRBV6-7 to TRBJ2-7, with 8 bases identical to TRBD1. TRBV6-7 is an open reading frame, and its role is uncertain. The V gene end was trimmed by 5 bases and the J gene end by 6 bases; junction bases not matched to a gene: 9. The CDR3 is made up of 14 amino acids. The CDR3 region is CASSQTGDGGEQYF. The CDR3 region has the DNA TGTGCCAGCAGTCAGACAGGGGATGGAGGCGAGCAGTACTTC.

The chain employs TRBV11-2 and TRBJ2-3; D gene ambiguous. V lost 1 base and J 2 bases, leaving 7 bases between the germline ends. The CDR3 is 14 amino acids. Germline CDR1 reads SGHAT; CDR2 reads FQNNGV. This CDR3 is CASSLGQSTDTQYF. Here the CDR3 DNA reads TGTGCCAGCAGCTTAGGGCAGTCCACAGATACGCAGTATTTT.

This clone is a singleton in its sample. The rearrangement uses TRBV10-3 and TRBJ1-3, with D perhaps TRBD1 (5 bases). The CDR3 runs 16 residues. V shed 5 bases and J shed 0 bases, with 14 bases lying between them. CDR1 is ENHRY and CDR2 is SYGVKD in the germline V gene. CDR3 nucleotides: TGTGCCATCAGTCCCGGGGGGGGTTACTCTGGAAACACCATATATTTT. Amino acid sequence: CAISPGGGYSGNTIYF.

The count of this clone is one. The chain couples TRBV4-2 to TRBJ1-1; possible D gene TRBD1, 6 bases. CDR1 and CDR2 (germline): LGHNA, YNFKEQ. The CDR3 contains 16 residues. V was clipped by 0 bases and J by 0 bases, with 11 bases between them. CDR3 region: CASSQDRGDMNTEAFF. Written as DNA, the CDR3 is TGTGCCAGCAGCCAAGATCGGGGGGACATGAACACTGAAGCTTTCTTT.

This clone is a singleton in its sample. V is TRBV7-2 and J is TRBJ2-1; 7 positions agree with TRBD2. Unmatched junction bases numbered 17, after V lost 5 bases and J lost 16 bases. The germline gives CDR1 SGHTA, CDR2 FQGNSA. The CDR3 is made up of 14 amino acids. This CDR3 reads CASSRGRERGLEFF. The CDR3 DNA reads TGTGCCAGCAGCCGGGGCCGAGAGCGGGGACTTGAATTCTTC. Full variable domain (missing parts from reference TRBV7-2 and TRBJ2-1): GAGVSQSPSNKVTEKGKDVELRCDPISGHTALYWYRQSLGQGLEFLIYFQGNSAPDKSGLPSDRFSAERTGGSVSTLTIQRTQQEDSAVYLCASSRGRERGLEFFGPGTRLTVL.

The V call is TRBV24-1, the J call TRBJ1-2; a possible D gene is TRBD1 (6 bases). The ends were cut back, 3 bases at V and 0 bases at J, with 10 bases in the middle. Germline CDR1 KGHDR, CDR2 SFDVKD. CDR3 length: 15 amino acids. The DNA of the CDR3 is TGTGCCACCAGTGATCCTCGACAGGCTAACTATGGCTACACCTTC. Protein product: CATSDPRQANYGYTF.